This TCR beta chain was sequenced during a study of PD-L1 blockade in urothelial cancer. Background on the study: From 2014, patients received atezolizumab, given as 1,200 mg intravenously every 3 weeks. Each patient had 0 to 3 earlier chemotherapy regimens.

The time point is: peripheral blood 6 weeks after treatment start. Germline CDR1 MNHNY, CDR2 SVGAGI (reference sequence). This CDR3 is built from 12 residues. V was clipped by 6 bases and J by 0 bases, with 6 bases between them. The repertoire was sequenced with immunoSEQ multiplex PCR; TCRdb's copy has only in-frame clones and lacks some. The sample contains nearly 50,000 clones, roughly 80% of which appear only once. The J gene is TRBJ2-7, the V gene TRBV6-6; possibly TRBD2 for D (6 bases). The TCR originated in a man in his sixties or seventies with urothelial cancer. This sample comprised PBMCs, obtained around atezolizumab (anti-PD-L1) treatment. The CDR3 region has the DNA TGTGCCAGCAGGGACTACTCCTACGAGCAGTACTTC. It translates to CASRDYSYEQYF.